This T cell receptor beta chain appears in the sequencing data of a study of brain T cells in children with intractable seizures. Described time point: blood from clinic visit 5 months post-surgery; TSC patient then seizure free. Surgery cases with the highest brain T cell transcript signatures were chosen for sequencing. Study observations and caveats: Absence of clones before surgery may stem from lower sequencing depth.

The junction had 11 bases not matched to a gene; V was cut back by 7 bases and J by 4 bases. The CDR3 runs to 15 residues. Germline-derived CDR1 and CDR2 are LGHNT and FRNRAP. Clones were sequenced by immunoSEQ multiplex PCR, and TCRdb holds only the in-frame ones, with some missing. This table holds about 350,000 clones, over 90% found once. Points on this clone: What it binds is unknown.

V is TRBV12-5 and J is TRBJ1-1; TRBD1 matches 8 bases. The sample consisted of peripheral blood, taken more than 4 months after surgery. This clonotype was obtained from a boy under three years old with tuberous sclerosis and intractable seizures. CDR3 nucleotides: TGTGCTAGTGTTCCCGACAGGGGCAAGAGCACTGAAGCTTTCTTT. Translating it yields CASVPDRGKSTEAFF.